These 3 T cell receptor beta chains share one sample of origin, sequenced in a study of technical replicates of blood from several donors. Libraries were prepared by immunoSEQ multiplex PCR; TCRdb keeps only in-frame clonotypes and omits some of them. Here the sample spans about 56,000 clones, just over 90% being singletons. The sequenced sample consisted of PBMCs. The receptors stem from a human donor in good health. Some clones in this sample may be carry-over from other donors' samples.

The chain uses TRBV7-2 and TRBJ1-5, with D perhaps matching TRBD1 (6 bases). The ends were cut back, 5 bases at V and 3 bases at J, with 14 bases in the middle. Germline-derived CDR1 and CDR2 are SGHTA and FQGNSA. The CDR3 totals 15 residues. The chain's CDR3 is CASSPEGGPNQPQHF. The CDR3 DNA is TGTGCCAGCAGCCCCGAGGGGGGGCCCAATCAGCCCCAGCATTTT.

The rearrangement uses TRBV30 and TRBJ2-3; TRBD2 aligns across 8 bases. Trimming at V came to 2 bases and at J to 3 bases, leaving 1 base not matched to a gene. The length of the CDR3 is 13 residues. The V gene's germline CDR1 is GTSNPN and CDR2 SVGIG (reference sequence). CDR3 nucleotide sequence: TGTGCCTGGAGTCTAGCGGGTACAGATACGCAGTATTTT. It translates to CAWSLAGTDTQYF.

This chain links TRBV29-1 with TRBJ2-1; D remains ambiguous. The CDR3 loop spans 12 amino acids. The germline V and J ends were trimmed by 7 bases and 0 bases, with 7 bases remaining between them. Germline-derived CDR1 and CDR2 are SQVTM and ANQGSEA. CDR3 residues: CSGRDSYNEQFF. The CDR3 coding sequence is TGCAGCGGTAGAGACTCCTACAATGAGCAGTTCTTC.